This T cell receptor (beta chain) emerged from a study of T cells expressing NK-cell markers. Findings and caveats of the study: A range of about 1.0-7.0% of CD8+ T cells consisted of dominant NKG2C+ clonotypes in a handful of donors. Researchers report these clonotypes also headed the CD3+CD56-NKG2C+ fraction in a handful of donors.

cDNA encoding TCR beta was synthesized via 5'RACE template switching incorporating UMIs. TCRdb reprocessed the 5' RACE reads and reports one entry per CDR3 protein, with no DNA. In total, the table holds a few hundred thousand distinct CDR3 sequences. As for this clonotype: Its target is unknown.

This CDR3 is built from 14 residues. Per the germline V gene, CDR1 is SQVTM and CDR2 is ANQGSEA. V usage is TRBV29-1 and J usage is TRBJ2-7; no DNA is available, so the TRBD1 call from TCRdb remains unchecked. Sequenced input: blood T cells: a sorted CD56 or NKG2C T cell subset, CD4+ or CD8+ T cells, or bulk PBMC T cells (not recorded which). This clonotype was sampled from a man aged 18 to 70 in good health. CDR3 protein: CSVVLRGTSYEQYF.